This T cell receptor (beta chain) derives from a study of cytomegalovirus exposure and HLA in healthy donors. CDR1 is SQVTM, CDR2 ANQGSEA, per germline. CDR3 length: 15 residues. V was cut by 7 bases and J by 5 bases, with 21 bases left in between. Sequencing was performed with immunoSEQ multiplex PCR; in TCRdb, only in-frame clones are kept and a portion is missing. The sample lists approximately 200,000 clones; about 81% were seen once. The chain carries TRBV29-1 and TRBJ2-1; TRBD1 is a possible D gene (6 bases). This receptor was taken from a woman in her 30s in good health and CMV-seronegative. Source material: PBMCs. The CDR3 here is CSASSTGFEDNEQFF. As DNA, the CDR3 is TGCAGCGCTTCTTCTACAGGGTTCGAGGACAATGAGCAGTTCTTC.